A single sample gave rise to the 29 T cell receptor beta chains below, sequenced in a study of T cells in Graves' hyperthyroidism and ophthalmopathy. Amplification yielded TCR beta CDR3 regions, with RNA transcripts as the source. The TCR CDR3 was amplified in a first-round RT-PCR using the HTBI primer set. MiXCR, run by TCRdb on the multiplex PCR reads, gives a single entry per CDR3 protein. The sample includes roughly 570,000 distinct CDR3 sequences, roughly 50% of them seen just once. Material for sequencing was peripheral blood or thyroid tissue (not recorded which). All receptors come from an adult woman with Graves' disease, either hyperthyroidism or ophthalmopathy (not recorded which).

This clonotype appeared a single time. A read error may produce the germline difference seen at one junction end. The rearrangement uses TRBV5-1 and TRBJ1-1, with D tentatively TRBD1 (5 bases). Germline-derived CDR1 and CDR2 are SGHRS and YFSETQ. CDR3 length: 13 amino acids. CDR3 loop: CANSIDRGTEAFF. As DNA, the CDR3 is TGCGCCAACAGCATAGACAGAGGCACTGAAGCTTTCTTT.

This clonotype was observed at least ten times. The gene calls are TRBV10-3 and TRBJ1-2, with D possibly TRBD1 on 5 matching bases. This CDR3 is built from 13 residues. The germline V gene encodes CDR1 ENHRY and CDR2 SYGVKD. CDR3 amino acids: CAASIGARDGYTF. The DNA of the CDR3 is TGTGCGGCTAGCATAGGGGCCCGCGATGGCTACACCTTC.

The chain employs TRBV29-1 and TRBJ2-7; D not resolved. CDR1 is SQVTM, CDR2 ANQGSEA, per germline. The CDR3 is 11 residues long. V shed 3 bases and J shed 3 bases, with 6 bases lying between them. The CDR3 DNA is TGCAGCGTTGAGGGTAACTACGAGCAGTACTTC. Protein sequence: CSVEGNYEQYF.

This clonotype was recorded a few times. The CDR3 DNA reads as TGCAGCGGATACAGGGATCCGGCGGGCTACACCTTC. Its translation: CSGYRDPAGYTF. The V gene is TRBV29-1, the J gene TRBJ1-2; perhaps TRBD1 as D (6 bases). This CDR3 has 12 residues. Germline CDR1 and CDR2: SQVTM and ANQGSEA. The ends were cut back, 7 bases at V and 8 bases at J, with 17 bases in the middle.

V usage is TRBV5-1 and J usage is TRBJ1-1; TRBD1 might be the D (5 bases). The V gene's germline CDR1 is SGHRS and CDR2 YFSETQ. The V and J ends lost 2 bases and 1 base respectively, with 12 bases between them. The CDR3 runs to 15 residues. The CDR3: CASSLLVGGNTEAFF. In DNA, the CDR3 is TGCGCCAGCAGCTTATTGGTCGGGGGGAACACTGAAGCTTTCTTT.

The rearrangement joins TRBV7-9 to TRBJ1-6; 10 bases line up with TRBD1. Looked up from germline, CDR1 is SEHNR and CDR2 is FQNEAQ (reference sequence). The CDR3 is made up of 16 amino acids. After removal of 3 bases from V and 7 bases from J, the junction contained 6 bases not matched to a gene. The CDR3 here is CASSLTGTGVNSPLHF. In DNA form, the CDR3 reads TGTGCCAGCAGCTTGACCGGGACAGGGGTAAATTCACCCCTCCACTTT.

This clonotype occurred many times. The chain has TRBV2 and TRBJ1-5; 9 nucleotides agree with TRBD1. This CDR3 comprises 17 residues. Trimming cost V 6 bases and J 7 bases; bases outside gene matches: 16. The germline V gene encodes CDR1 SNHLY and CDR2 FYNNEI. CDR3 protein: CASRGRQLGQGRQPQHF. As DNA, the CDR3 is TGTGCCAGCAGAGGACGACAGCTAGGACAGGGGCGCCAGCCCCAGCATTTT.

At least ten counts were recorded for this clonotype. V and J are TRBV6-6 and TRBJ1-3, with 7 bases that match TRBD1. This CDR3 has 14 amino acids. The J segment lost 4 bases and the V segment lost 7 bases, leaving 7 bases of the junction unmatched. The germline V gene has CDR1 MNHNY and CDR2 SVGAGI (reference sequence). The CDR3 nucleotides are TGTGCCAGCACCGAGACAGGGTCCGGAAACACCATATATTTT. It is translated as CASTETGSGNTIYF.

The V call is TRBV15, the J call TRBJ1-3; D is possibly TRBD1 (5 bases). CDR3 length equals 14 residues. Per germline, CDR1 LNHNV and CDR2 YYDKDF (reference sequence). Trimming took 0 bases from V and 8 from J, leaving 11 bases between them. Here the CDR3 DNA reads TGTGCCACCAGCAGAGACAGGGTGGACTACACCATATATTTT. Translating gives CATSRDRVDYTIYF.

This clonotype was counted at least ten times. The chain carries TRBV5-1 and TRBJ2-5; 8 bases match TRBD1. The CDR3 extends over 14 amino acids. J lost 3 bases, V lost 4 bases, and 5 bases had no gene match. Germline assignment: CDR1 SGHRS and CDR2 YFSETQ. As DNA, the CDR3 is TGCGCCAGCAGCCTCCGGGACAGGAAAGAGACCCAGTACTTC. It codes for CASSLRDRKETQYF. The variable domain in full, completed from reference TRBV5-1 and TRBJ2-5, reads KAGVTQTPRYLIKTRGQQVTLSCSPISGHRSVSWYQQTPGQGLQFLFEYFSETQRNKGNFPGRFSGRQFSNSRSEMNVSTLELGDSALYLCASSLRDRKETQYFGPGTRLLVL.

The chain employs TRBV2 and TRBJ2-7, with 8 bases that match TRBD1. The V and J ends lost 2 bases and 6 bases, in that order; junction bases with no gene match: 6. The length of the CDR3 is 14 residues. The germline CDR1 and CDR2 sequences are SNHLY and FYNNEI. Written as DNA, the CDR3 is TGTGCCAGCAGTGAACGGACAGGGCTTAGCGAGCAGTACTTC. The encoded protein is CASSERTGLSEQYF.

V and J are TRBV9 and TRBJ1-1, with TRBD1 matching over 8 bases. This CDR3 has 17 amino acids. The germline CDR1 and CDR2 sequences are SGDLS and YYNGEE. The trim removed 4 bases at V and 9 bases at J, leaving 20 bases unmatched. The CDR3 coding sequence is TGTGCCAGCAGCCCCTTAGTGGGGGCGGGACAGGCGATACAAGCTTTCTTT. Protein product: CASSPLVGAGQAIQAFF.

This clonotype was counted only a few times. The CDR3 region is CASSPFGVNTEAFF. The CDR3 bases are TGTGCCAGCAGCCCGTTCGGGGTGAACACTGAAGCTTTCTTT. The chain is built from TRBV2 and TRBJ1-1, with D hard to call. Trimming shortened V by 6 bases and J by 0 bases, and 11 bases separated the two germline ends. The CDR3 loop spans 14 amino acids. Germline V CDR1 and CDR2: SNHLY, FYNNEI. The entire variable domain, with the rest obtained from reference TRBV2 and TRBJ1-1, is as follows: EPEVTQTPSHQVTQMGQEVILRCVPISNHLYFYWYRQILGQKVEFLVSFYNNEISEKSEIFDDQFSVERPDGSNFTLKIRSTKLEDSAMYFCASSPFGVNTEAFFGQGTRLTVV.

V usage is TRBV24-1 and J usage is TRBJ2-7; 10 bases fit TRBD1. The V gene end was trimmed by 3 bases and the J gene end by 4 bases; junction bases not matched to a gene: 2. Germline CDR1 KGHDR, CDR2 SFDVKD. This CDR3 spans 14 amino acids. CDR3 DNA sequence: TGTGCCACCAGTGATGCGGGACAGGGGTACGAGCAGTACTTC. Residues: CATSDAGQGYEQYF.

About this clonotype: The junction departs from the called germline gene at one end, perhaps through a read error. This sequence joins TRBV19 and TRBJ2-6; 10 bases map to TRBD2. The V gene's germline CDR1 is LNHDA and CDR2 SQIVND (reference sequence). This CDR3 contains 15 residues. CDR3 sequence (DNA): TGTGCCAGTAGATCCAGAACTAGCGGGGACAACGTCCTGACTTTC. Protein: CASRSRTSGDNVLTF.

J is TRBJ1-1 and V is TRBV7-9; 7 nucleotides line up with TRBD1. The germline V gene encodes CDR1 SEHNR and CDR2 FQNEAQ (reference sequence). V was pared by 1 base and J by 11 bases, with 1 base of the junction left unmatched. This CDR3 spans 11 amino acids. The CDR3 spells CASSLEQGAFF. In DNA form, the CDR3 reads TGTGCCAGCAGCTTAGAACAGGGGGCTTTCTTT. The full variable domain, with the rest looked up from reference TRBV7-9 and TRBJ1-1, is DTGVSQNPRHKITKRGQNVTFRCDPISEHNRLYWYRQTLGQGPEFLTYFQNEAQLEKSRLLSDRFSAERPKGSFSTLEIQRTEQGDSAMYLCASSLEQGAFFGQGTRLTVV.

The gene calls are TRBV10-3 and TRBJ2-5; D possibly corresponds to TRBD2 (5 bases). The CDR3 has 14 residues. Trimming removed 7 bases at V and 5 bases at J, with 17 bases between. CDR1 ENHRY and CDR2 SYGVKD come from the germline V gene. The DNA for the CDR3 is TGTGCCATCACCTCGGACGGGATGATGGAGACCCAGTACTTC. This codes for CAITSDGMMETQYF.

The chain recombines TRBV10-3 with TRBJ1-1; 7 bases match TRBD1. The CDR3 contains 14 residues. CDR1 is ENHRY, CDR2 SYGVKD, per germline. Trimming at V came to 6 bases and at J to 4 bases, leaving 8 bases not matched to a gene. CDR3 in amino acids: CAIRQQGVSTEAFF. The CDR3 bases are TGTGCCATCAGGCAGCAGGGGGTCAGCACTGAAGCTTTCTTT.

The table lists this clonotype with many counts. The junction and the germline gene differ at one end; a read error may be behind it. The chain uses TRBV18 and TRBJ2-7; 7 bases line up with TRBD1. Germline values: CDR1 KGHSH, CDR2 LQKENI. The length of the CDR3 is 14 residues. The CDR3 here is CASSLRQGPYEQYF. Written as DNA, the CDR3 is TGCGCCAGCAGCTTAAGACAGGGCCCCTACGAGCAGTACTTC.

CDR3 protein: CASSPSTGQKLFF. The CDR3 DNA reads as TGTGCCAGCAGCCCCAGCACAGGGCAAAAACTGTTTTTT. The chain uses TRBV11-2 and TRBJ1-4; D is possibly TRBD1 (6 bases). The CDR3 covers 13 residues. Trimming shortened V by 5 bases and J by 9 bases, and 13 bases separated the two germline ends. Germline CDR1 and CDR2: SGHAT and FQNNGV.

This clonotype was detected ten times or more. The V gene is TRBV5-6, the J gene TRBJ1-4; perhaps TRBD1 as D (5 bases). CDR3 length: 15 residues. Germline V gene lookup returns CDR1 SGHDT and CDR2 YYEEEE. V lost 3 bases to trimming and J lost 0 bases, with 9 bases between them. The CDR3 region is CASSWGRATNEKLFF. The CDR3 DNA reads as TGTGCCAGCAGCTGGGGCCGTGCAACTAATGAAAAACTGTTTTTT.

This clonotype was counted many times. This CDR3 reads CASSADRVGYTF. The CDR3 bases are TGTGCCAGTAGTGCGGACAGGGTTGGCTACACCTTC. The chain has TRBV19 and TRBJ1-2; 8 bases map to TRBD1. The germline V gene encodes CDR1 LNHDA and CDR2 SQIVND (reference sequence). V was pared by 5 bases and J by 7 bases, with 3 bases of the junction left unmatched. The CDR3 is made up of 12 amino acids.

A word on this clonotype: A read error may account for a junction end that differs from germline. The genes are TRBV28 and TRBJ2-7, with D possibly matching TRBD2 (6 bases). In germline, CDR1 is MDHEN, CDR2 SYDVKM. There are 15 residues in the CDR3. CDR3 sequence: CAGSTTGRALYEQYF. As DNA, the CDR3 is TGTGCCGGCAGCACGACCGGGAGAGCCCTCTACGAGCAGTACTTC.

A remark on this clonotype: At one of its ends the junction is not consistent with the germline gene, which may arise from a read error. V gene TRBV5-4 combines with J gene TRBJ2-5; 11 bases are a match to TRBD2. From germline, CDR1 is SGHNT and CDR2 YYREEE (reference sequence). The CDR3 has 15 residues. CDR3 amino acids: CTSSAGTSGRKTQYF. CDR3 coding DNA: TGTACCAGCAGTGCCGGGACTAGCGGTCGAAAGACCCAGTACTTC.

This chain uses TRBV5-6 with TRBJ2-7; 7 positions agree with TRBD1. The J segment lost 5 bases and the V segment lost 4 bases, leaving 3 bases of the junction unmatched. CDR1 is SGHDT, CDR2 YYEEEE, per germline. The CDR3 loop spans 12 amino acids. For the CDR3, the DNA is TGTGCCAGCAGCGGACAGGCGCACGAGCAGTACTTC. Protein: CASSGQAHEQYF.

This clonotype was seen ten or more times. The CDR3 sequence is CASSEDRGLTVNTEAFF. DNA of the CDR3: TGCGCCAGCAGTGAGGACAGGGGACTCACAGTGAACACTGAAGCTTTCTTT. This chain connects TRBV10-1 to TRBJ1-1, with 8 bases identical to TRBD1. Looked up from germline, CDR1 is WNHNN and CDR2 is SYGVQD (reference sequence). V lost 2 bases to trimming and J lost 0 bases; unmatched junction nucleotides: 8. This CDR3 is built from 17 residues.

The chain carries TRBV10-3 and TRBJ2-2; 9 bases agree with TRBD1. The CDR3 is made up of 15 amino acids. The germline V gene encodes CDR1 ENHRY and CDR2 SYGVKD. The V gene end was trimmed by 7 bases and the J gene end by 3 bases; junction bases not matched to a gene: 6. CDR3 in DNA: TGTGCCATCAAGGGGACAGGGAACGACACCGGGGAGCTGTTTTTT. Translation: CAIKGTGNDTGELFF.

This clonotype has ten or more counts. The V and J genes are TRBV9 and TRBJ2-5, with TRBD2 matching 11 bases. Losses at the gene ends were 3 bases for V and 1 base for J; bases not matched to a gene: 2. CDR1 is SGDLS, CDR2 YYNGEE, per germline. This CDR3 has 15 residues. CDR3 DNA: TGTGCCAGCAGCGCGGGACTAGCGGTCCAAGAGACCCAGTACTTC. Translation gives CASSAGLAVQETQYF.

This chain uses TRBV7-2 with TRBJ2-7; tentative D call: TRBD2 (5 bases). This CDR3 spans 12 amino acids. Trimming removed 0 bases at V and 12 bases at J, with 12 bases between. Germline loops: CDR1 SGHTA, CDR2 FQGNSA. The CDR3 sequence: CASSLASRDRYF. Here the CDR3 DNA reads TGTGCCAGCAGCTTAGCATCGAGGGATCGGTACTTC.